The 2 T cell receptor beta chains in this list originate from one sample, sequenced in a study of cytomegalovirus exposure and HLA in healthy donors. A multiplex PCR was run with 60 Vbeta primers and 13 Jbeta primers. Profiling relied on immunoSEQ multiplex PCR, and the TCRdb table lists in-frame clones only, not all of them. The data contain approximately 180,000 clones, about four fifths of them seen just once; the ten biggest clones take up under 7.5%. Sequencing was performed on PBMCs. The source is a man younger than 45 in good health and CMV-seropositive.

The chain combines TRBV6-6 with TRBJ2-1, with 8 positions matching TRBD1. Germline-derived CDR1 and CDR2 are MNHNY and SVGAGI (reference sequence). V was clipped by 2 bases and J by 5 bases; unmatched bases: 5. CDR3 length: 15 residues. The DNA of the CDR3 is TGTGCCAGCAGTTACCCAGGACAGGGAAACAATGAGCAGTTCTTC. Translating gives CASSYPGQGNNEQFF.

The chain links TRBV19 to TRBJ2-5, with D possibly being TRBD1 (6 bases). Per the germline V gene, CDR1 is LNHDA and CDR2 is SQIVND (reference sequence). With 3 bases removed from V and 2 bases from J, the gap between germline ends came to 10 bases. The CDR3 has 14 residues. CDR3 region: CASSIGGRQETQYF. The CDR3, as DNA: TGTGCCAGTAGTATTGGGGGCCGGCAAGAGACCCAGTACTTC.